These 21 T cell receptor beta chains came from one sample sequenced in a study of Graves' ophthalmopathy and Graves' hyperthyroidism. From RNA, the CDR3 regions of TCR beta chains were amplified and sequenced. A first-round RT-PCR used HTBI primers, followed by a second-round multiplex PCR. TCRdb re-analysed the multiplex PCR reads in MiXCR, keeping a single row per CDR3 protein. The table shows around 600,000 distinct CDR3 sequences, with roughly two fifths occurring only once. Sequencing used peripheral blood. The source of these receptors is an adult man with Graves' ophthalmopathy.

As to this clonotype: Being one base from a much bigger clone, this may be a read error. V is TRBV6-1 and J is TRBJ2-5, with D perhaps matching TRBD1 (6 bases). The CDR3 length is 13 residues. V was pared by 3 bases and J by 7 bases, with 12 bases between. The V gene's germline CDR1 is MNHNS and CDR2 SASEGT. The CDR3 region is CASSDRGGGTQYF. CDR3 nucleotide sequence: TGTGCCAGCAGTGACAGGGGCGGCGGGACCCAGTACTTC.

The chain joins TRBV10-3 to TRBJ1-3; D is undetermined. V gave up 2 bases and J gave up 4 bases, with 15 bases separating them. CDR1 and CDR2 from the germline V gene are ENHRY and SYGVKD. This CDR3 region has 16 residues. In DNA, the CDR3 is TGTGCCATCAGTGAGGGAATCCTAAGCTCCGGAAACACCATATATTTT. It codes for CAISEGILSSGNTIYF.

V gene TRBV7-2 combines with J gene TRBJ2-5, with a weak D call TRBD2 (5 bases). The CDR3 has 15 amino acids. Germline CDR1 and CDR2: SGHTA and FQGNSA. V was pared by 8 bases and J by 1 base, with 17 bases between. The CDR3 loop is CASSSGLDPQETQYF. CDR3 DNA: TGTGCCAGCTCAAGCGGATTAGACCCCCAAGAGACCCAGTACTTC.

This clonotype was counted many times. The rearrangement links TRBV29-1 to TRBJ1-1, with D uncertain. CDR3 length: 14 residues. The ends were cut back, 5 bases at V and 0 bases at J, with 13 bases in the middle. From germline, CDR1 is SQVTM and CDR2 ANQGSEA. CDR3 residues: CSVWLSHMNTEAFF. The CDR3 nucleotides are TGCAGCGTTTGGCTCAGTCACATGAACACTGAAGCTTTCTTT.

CDR3 DNA sequence: TGCAGTGCTAGAGATCTGCCCAAGTCGGTTCATGAGCAGTTCTTC. Encoded protein: CSARDLPKSVHEQFF. The V gene is TRBV20-1, the J gene TRBJ2-1; D is undetermined. Germline V gene sequence: CDR1 DFQATT, CDR2 SNEGSKA (reference sequence). The CDR3 has 15 residues. V shed 0 bases and J shed 8 bases, with 17 bases lying between them.

The chain employs TRBV30 and TRBJ1-1; D uncertain. Trimming left V 0 bases short and J 3 bases short, with 14 bases between. CDR1 GTSNPN and CDR2 SVGIG come from the germline V gene (reference sequence). The length of the CDR3 is 15 residues. CDR3 DNA: TGTGCCTGGAGTGTACACTCGGGCTTGCACACTGAAGCTTTCTTT. Translated, it gives CAWSVHSGLHTEAFF.

This chain links TRBV7-9 with TRBJ2-7; 9 bases agree with TRBD1. The germline gives CDR1 SEHNR, CDR2 FQNEAQ (reference sequence). V gave up 6 bases and J gave up 5 bases; unmatched junction bases: 8. This CDR3 region has 14 residues. The DNA for the CDR3 is TGTGCCAGCAGGCCCGGACAGGGGCCCCACGAGCAGTACTTC. Protein product: CASRPGQGPHEQYF.

This chain links TRBV29-1 with TRBJ2-7, with a tentative D call TRBD1 (6 bases). Germline lookup yields CDR1 SQVTM and CDR2 ANQGSEA. The V gene lost 3 bases and the J gene lost 6 bases, with 21 bases spanning the gap. CDR3 size: 15 residues. CDR3: CSVEVAGDLLSEQYF. The CDR3 DNA reads as TGCAGCGTTGAGGTCGCAGGGGACCTATTGTCCGAGCAGTACTTC.

The chain has TRBV2 and TRBJ1-2; D is unresolved. CDR1 is SNHLY and CDR2 is FYNNEI in the germline V gene. The CDR3 has 18 residues. V was cut by 0 bases and J by 3 bases, with 20 bases left in between. The CDR3 protein is CASSEAPGGYEQYYGYTF. The CDR3 DNA follows: TGTGCCAGCAGTGAAGCCCCCGGCGGTTACGAGCAGTACTATGGCTACACCTTC.

This rearrangement joins TRBV7-3 to TRBJ2-2; the match to TRBD1 covers 12 bases. The germline V gene encodes CDR1 SGHTA and CDR2 FQGTGA. Trimming took 8 bases from V and 6 from J; bases not matched to a gene: 7. CDR3 size: 15 residues. This chain's CDR3 is CASGDRGLESGELFF. The CDR3 DNA reads as TGTGCCAGCGGGGACAGGGGGCTAGAATCCGGGGAGCTGTTTTTT. Full variable domain (rest looked up from reference TRBV7-3 and TRBJ2-2): GAGVSQTPSNKVTEKGKYVELRCDPISGHTALYWYRQSLGQGPEFLIYFQGTGAADDSGLPNDRFFAVRPEGSVSTLKIQRTERGDSAVYLCASGDRGLESGELFFGEGSRLTVL.

This clonotype has a handful of counts. The chain employs TRBV19 and TRBJ2-5; no clear D gene. Between the trimmed V and J ends, which lost 11 bases and 2 bases, there was a span of 18 bases. The germline CDR1 and CDR2 sequences are LNHDA and SQIVND (reference sequence). The CDR3 length is 14 residues. The CDR3 DNA reads as TGTGCCTGGAGTGTTTTGCGGATGCAAGAGACCCAGTACTTC. It translates to CAWSVLRMQETQYF.

This clonotype was seen repeatedly, ten times or more. The V call is TRBV9, the J call TRBJ2-5, with D tentatively TRBD1 or TRBD2 (5 bases each). CDR1 and CDR2 (germline): SGDLS, YYNGEE. There are 14 residues in the CDR3. V gave up 0 bases and J gave up 9 bases, with 15 bases separating them. DNA for the CDR3: TGTGCCAGCAGCGTAGGAGGGTCGTCAGGGTCCCAGTACTTC. Translation: CASSVGGSSGSQYF.

This clonotype appeared many times. The chain joins TRBV5-8 to TRBJ2-5; no reliable D call. Deletions cut 4 bases from V and 5 bases from J, with 9 bases between. CDR1 is SGHTS, CDR2 YDEGEE, per germline. This CDR3 has 12 residues. The CDR3 sequence: CASSVGVETQYF. CDR3 DNA sequence: TGTGCCAGCAGCGTGGGCGTGGAGACCCAGTACTTC.

The gene calls are TRBV6-5 and TRBJ2-2; D may be TRBD1 (5 bases). The CDR3 is made up of 18 amino acids. V shed 4 bases and J shed 3 bases, with 21 bases lying between them. The germline V gene has CDR1 MNHEY and CDR2 SVGAGI. In DNA, the CDR3 is TGTGCCAGCAGTTTCCCGCAGGGCTACGAGCAGTACACCGGGGAGCTGTTTTTT. It is translated as CASSFPQGYEQYTGELFF.

In the case of this clonotype: One base away lies a much larger clone, so this may be a sequencing read error. The rearrangement uses TRBV7-2 and TRBJ1-5; 9 bases are shared with TRBD1. Losses at the gene ends were 7 bases for V and 0 bases for J; bases not matched to a gene: 16. This CDR3 region has 19 residues. Germline-derived CDR1 and CDR2 are SGHTA and FQGNSA. CDR3 nucleotide sequence: TGTGCCAGCATTAACCCGGGACAGGGCATCCCCTATAGCAATCAGCCCCAGCATTTT. Translation gives CASINPGQGIPYSNQPQHF.

At least ten counts were recorded for this clonotype. The chain is built from TRBV19 and TRBJ1-2, with D perhaps TRBD1 (5 bases). V gave up 10 bases and J gave up 4 bases, with 13 bases separating them. The CDR3 has 12 amino acids. Germline loops: CDR1 LNHDA, CDR2 SQIVND (reference sequence). The CDR3 region has the DNA TGTGCCATCCTCCAGGGTACCTATGGCTACACCTTC. Translation: CAILQGTYGYTF.

This chain links TRBV4-1 with TRBJ2-7; TRBD2 might be the D (6 bases). Trimming removed 3 bases from V and 3 bases from J, with 21 bases in between. This CDR3 spans 17 amino acids. The V gene's germline CDR1 is MGHRA and CDR2 YSYEKL. This CDR3 is CASSQAGSGRVNYEQYF. The CDR3 DNA sequence: TGCGCCAGCAGCCAGGCGGGATCGGGCAGGGTCAACTACGAGCAGTACTTC.

V is TRBV2 and J is TRBJ2-5, with TRBD2 as a possible D gene (6 bases). The germline V gene has CDR1 SNHLY and CDR2 FYNNEI. CDR3 length equals 9 residues. V gave up 6 bases and J gave up 11 bases, with 7 bases separating them. The CDR3 protein is CASREGQYF. In DNA, the CDR3 is TGTGCCAGCAGGGAGGGACAGTACTTC. Combining the CDR3 with reference TRBV2 and TRBJ2-5 gives the whole variable domain EPEVTQTPSHQVTQMGQEVILRCVPISNHLYFYWYRQILGQKVEFLVSFYNNEISEKSEIFDDQFSVERPDGSNFTLKIRSTKLEDSAMYFCASREGQYFGPGTRLLVL.

This clonotype was detected ten times or more. The V and J genes are TRBV2 and TRBJ2-2; 9 bases fit TRBD1. The CDR3 loop spans 15 amino acids. Trimming at V came to 7 bases and at J to 6 bases, leaving 9 bases not matched to a gene. Looked up from germline, CDR1 is SNHLY and CDR2 is FYNNEI. The CDR3: CASITTWDRAGELFF. DNA of the CDR3: TGTGCCAGCATTACAACTTGGGACAGGGCCGGGGAGCTGTTTTTT.

V and J are TRBV7-9 and TRBJ1-5, with a tentative D call TRBD1 (5 bases). The V gene's germline CDR1 is SEHNR and CDR2 FQNEAQ (reference sequence). This CDR3 has 13 residues. V lost 5 bases to trimming and J lost 11 bases, with 16 bases between them. The CDR3 DNA reads TGTGCCAGCAGCAGGACTGGGGGAGAGACCCAGCATTTT. Amino acid sequence: CASSRTGGETQHF.

The genes are TRBV19 and TRBJ1-5; possibly TRBD1 for D (6 bases). From germline, CDR1 is LNHDA and CDR2 SQIVND (reference sequence). Trimming stripped 6 bases from V and 3 bases from J, with 18 bases between. The CDR3 is made up of 16 amino acids. CDR3 sequence reads: CASSPDRLGYNQPQHF. CDR3 DNA: TGTGCCAGTAGCCCGGACAGACTGGGGTACAATCAGCCCCAGCATTTT.